The 21 T cell receptor beta chains reported below all come from one sample, sequenced in a study of Ad26.COV2.S vaccination and SARS-CoV-2 variants. Libraries were prepared by immunoSEQ multiplex PCR; TCRdb keeps only in-frame clonotypes and omits some of them. The sample consists of around 500,000 clones, 80% to 90% of them appearing once. Treatment in this sample: approximately 18 received Ad26.COV2.S at low or high dose, single or two shots; roughly 5 received placebo; per-sample allocation not given. Collection of samples fell on day 63 after the first vaccine or placebo injection. The sample was peripheral blood, taken in a trial of Ad26.COV2.S vaccine versus placebo. Receptors originate from a person aged 18 to 59 who received the Ad26.COV2.S COVID-19 vaccine or a placebo.

V usage is TRBV18 and J usage is TRBJ1-1; TRBD1 might be the D (5 bases). Germline V lookup: CDR1 KGHSH, CDR2 LQKENI. The V gene lost 5 bases and the J gene lost 1 base, with 8 bases spanning the gap. The CDR3 has 13 residues. The CDR3 here is CASSGTPNTEAFF. The CDR3 DNA follows: TGTGCCAGCTCAGGGACCCCGAACACTGAAGCTTTCTTT.

The chain recombines TRBV30 with TRBJ2-1; the D gene could be TRBD1 or TRBD2 (7 bases each). The CDR3 extends over 14 amino acids. The V gene's germline CDR1 is GTSNPN and CDR2 SVGIG (reference sequence). CDR3 DNA: TGTGCACATGGGGAGGGGGCCCTTTCCAATGAGCAGTTCTTC. Translated, it gives CAHGEGALSNEQFF.

The chain recombines TRBV7-8 with TRBJ2-1; a weak D match, TRBD1 (7 bases). The CDR3 totals 17 residues. The ends were cut back, 5 bases at V and 0 bases at J, with 17 bases in the middle. Per the germline V gene, CDR1 is SGHVS and CDR2 is FQNEAQ. CDR3 DNA sequence: TGTGCCAGCAGCCCAGGGGGTCCCGGGAGCTCCTACAATGAGCAGTTCTTC. Translating it yields CASSPGGPGSSYNEQFF.

The V and J genes are TRBV6-6 and TRBJ1-5; 9 nucleotides match TRBD1. The junction had 7 bases not matched to a gene; V was cut back by 7 bases and J by 6 bases. CDR1 and CDR2 (germline): MNHNY, SVGAGI (reference sequence). This CDR3 spans 14 amino acids. In DNA form, the CDR3 reads TGTGCCAGCATCGAACAGGGGGCTCGTCAGCCCCAGCATTTT. This gives the protein CASIEQGARQPQHF.

The CDR3 loop reads CASSWRSPGNRAGELFF. CDR3 sequence (DNA): TGCGCCAGCAGCTGGAGATCCCCAGGGAACAGGGCCGGGGAGCTGTTTTTT. The chain is built from TRBV5-1 and TRBJ2-2; a possible D gene is TRBD1 (6 bases). Germline CDR1 SGHRS, CDR2 YFSETQ. V shed 3 bases and J shed 6 bases, with 21 bases lying between them. The CDR3 has 17 amino acids.

The CDR3 protein is CASSQGQKGAMETQYF. CDR3 DNA: TGTGCCAGCAGCCAAGGTCAAAAAGGGGCGATGGAGACCCAGTACTTC. This chain links TRBV3-1 (or the pseudogene TRBV3-2) with TRBJ2-5, with D perhaps matching TRBD1 (5 bases). Germline loops: CDR1 LGHDT, CDR2 YNNKEL (reference sequence). The V end lost 1 base, the J end lost 5 bases, and 17 bases lay between the germline ends. The CDR3 is made up of 16 amino acids.

V gene TRBV7-9 combines with J gene TRBJ2-6; possible D gene TRBD2, 5 bases. V was clipped by 2 bases and J by 4 bases, with 12 bases between them. The CDR3 is 16 amino acids. The germline V gene encodes CDR1 SEHNR and CDR2 FQNEAQ (reference sequence). CDR3 sequence reads: CASSLSYGLGANVLTF. DNA of the CDR3: TGTGCCAGCAGCTTAAGTTATGGACTCGGGGCCAACGTCCTGACTTTC.

This chain joins TRBV27 and TRBJ1-1; D gene uncertain. Trimming stripped 2 bases from V and 1 base from J, with 8 bases between. CDR1 and CDR2 (germline): MNHEY, SMNVEV (reference sequence). The CDR3 loop spans 14 amino acids. CDR3 bases: TGTGCCAGCAGTTTAAATTTGGGGAACACTGAAGCTTTCTTT. Translation: CASSLNLGNTEAFF.

V gene TRBV9 combines with J gene TRBJ1-6; unclear D gene. Germline values: CDR1 SGDLS, CDR2 YYNGEE. There are 14 residues in the CDR3. Between the trimmed V and J ends, which lost 4 bases and 3 bases, there was a span of 8 bases. The CDR3 region has the DNA TGTGCCAGCAGCCTGCGGGACTATAATTCACCCCTCCACTTT. Protein: CASSLRDYNSPLHF. Full variable domain (remainder filled in from reference TRBV9 and TRBJ1-6): DSGVTQTPKHLITATGQRVTLRCSPRSGDLSVYWYQQSLDQGLQFLIQYYNGEERAKGNILERFSAQQFPDLHSELNLSSLELGDSALYFCASSLRDYNSPLHFGNGTRLTVT.

The chain employs TRBV19 and TRBJ2-3; TRBD2 might be the D (5 bases). Germline V gene sequence: CDR1 LNHDA, CDR2 SQIVND (reference sequence). This CDR3 has 15 amino acids. V lost 4 bases and J lost 11, with 22 bases in between. The DNA of the CDR3 is TGTGCCAGTAGTACCCGGGGTGGGGTGCCGAATCGGCAGTATTTT. Protein: CASSTRGGVPNRQYF.

The genes are TRBV5-1 and TRBJ1-1; D remains ambiguous. Trimming left V 3 bases short and J 1 base short, with 7 bases between. The CDR3 runs to 13 residues. Germline V gene lookup returns CDR1 SGHRS and CDR2 YFSETQ. Here the CDR3 reads CASSWKRNTEAFF. CDR3 nucleotide sequence: TGCGCCAGCAGCTGGAAGAGGAACACTGAAGCTTTCTTT.

This rearrangement joins TRBV9 to TRBJ2-1, with 11 bases that match TRBD1. V shed 7 bases, J shed 2 bases, and the junction held 2 bases outside the gene matches. The CDR3 runs to 14 residues. In germline, CDR1 is SGDLS, CDR2 YYNGEE. The CDR3 sequence is CASGGQGAYNEQFF. The CDR3 DNA sequence: TGTGCCAGCGGGGGACAGGGGGCCTACAATGAGCAGTTCTTC. The variable domain in full, completed from reference TRBV9 and TRBJ2-1, reads DSGVTQTPKHLITATGQRVTLRCSPRSGDLSVYWYQQSLDQGLQFLIQYYNGEERAKGNILERFSAQQFPDLHSELNLSSLELGDSALYFCASGGQGAYNEQFFGPGTRLTVL.

The chain uses TRBV19 and TRBJ2-5, with 14 positions matching TRBD2. The CDR3 length is 18 residues. CDR1 is LNHDA and CDR2 is SQIVND in the germline V gene (reference sequence). The V gene end was trimmed by 3 bases and the J gene end by 5 bases; junction bases not matched to a gene: 11. Written as DNA, the CDR3 is TGTGCCAGTAGTATGGGGGGACTAGCGGGAGTTCTTTCGGAGACCCAGTACTTC. Amino acid sequence: CASSMGGLAGVLSETQYF.

The chain has TRBV19 and TRBJ1-6; 7 bases agree with TRBD1. Germline CDR1 reads LNHDA; CDR2 reads SQIVND (reference sequence). V lost 10 bases to trimming and J lost 9 bases; unmatched junction nucleotides: 9. The CDR3 spans 13 residues. The CDR3, as DNA: TGTGCCAACGACAGGGTGGGAGGTTCACCCCTCCACTTT. Protein sequence: CANDRVGGSPLHF.

The chain is built from TRBV5-1 and TRBJ1-2; 8 bases are shared with TRBD1. J lost 5 bases, V lost 6 bases, and 3 bases had no gene match. There are 12 residues in the CDR3. Germline lookup yields CDR1 SGHRS and CDR2 YFSETQ. The CDR3 loop is CASTGQGYGYTF. The CDR3 DNA reads TGCGCCAGCACCGGACAGGGATATGGCTACACCTTC.

CDR3 protein: CASSTATGPFHTEAFF. The DNA for the CDR3 is TGTGCCAGCAGTACGGCGACAGGGCCCTTTCACACTGAAGCTTTCTTT. The rearrangement uses TRBV3-1 (or the pseudogene TRBV3-2) and TRBJ1-1; 7 bases are shared with TRBD1. The CDR3 has 16 residues. Trimming at V came to 6 bases and at J to 3 bases, leaving 13 bases not matched to a gene. Germline CDR1 reads LGHDT; CDR2 reads YNNKEL (reference sequence).

The chain couples TRBV4-2 to TRBJ2-2; no definite D call. This CDR3 has 16 amino acids. Trimming removed 1 base from V and 4 bases from J, with 13 bases in between. From germline, CDR1 is LGHNA and CDR2 YNFKEQ. CDR3 protein: CASSQVFKPFTGELFF. CDR3 coding DNA: TGTGCCAGCAGCCAAGTGTTTAAACCCTTCACCGGGGAGCTGTTTTTT.

The CDR3: CASSQGSRADEQYF. The CDR3 nucleotides are TGCGCCAGCAGCCAAGGGTCCAGGGCAGACGAGCAGTACTTC. This sequence joins TRBV4-1 and TRBJ2-7, with a weak D call TRBD1 (5 bases). The germline CDR1 and CDR2 sequences are MGHRA and YSYEKL. Trimming removed 1 base at V and 5 bases at J, with 12 bases between. The CDR3 is 14 residues long.

This chain connects TRBV6-5 to TRBJ1-4, with a possible D match to TRBD1 (6 bases). This CDR3 contains 14 residues. Trimming stripped 6 bases from V and 8 bases from J, with 16 bases between. CDR1 is MNHEY and CDR2 is SVGAGI in the germline V gene. CDR3 sequence (DNA): TGTGCCAGCAGACCGAACAGGGAGGGCGAAAAACTGTTTTTT. This gives the protein CASRPNREGEKLFF.

The chain recombines TRBV7-3 with TRBJ2-2; 8 bases fit TRBD1. Per the germline V gene, CDR1 is SGHTA and CDR2 is FQGTGA. J gave up 4 bases and V 5 bases, and 6 bases lay outside the gene matches. CDR3 length equals 15 residues. This chain's CDR3 is CASSQNRGTTGELFF. The CDR3 DNA follows: TGTGCCAGCAGCCAAAACAGGGGGACCACCGGGGAGCTGTTTTTT.

The chain links TRBV7-9 to TRBJ1-5; D not resolved. The CDR3 length is 15 residues. With 1 base removed from V and 2 bases from J, the gap between germline ends came to 9 bases. Germline CDR1 is SEHNR and CDR2 is FQNEAQ (reference sequence). The CDR3 loop reads CASSLGGDGNQPQHF. The CDR3, as DNA: TGTGCCAGCAGCTTAGGGGGAGACGGCAATCAGCCCCAGCATTTT. The full variable domain, in which reference TRBV7-9 and TRBJ1-5 provide the parts outside the CDR3, is DTGVSQNPRHKITKRGQNVTFRCDPISEHNRLYWYRQTLGQGPEFLTYFQNEAQLEKSRLLSDRFSAERPKGSFSTLEIQRTEQGDSAMYLCASSLGGDGNQPQHFGDGTRLSIL.